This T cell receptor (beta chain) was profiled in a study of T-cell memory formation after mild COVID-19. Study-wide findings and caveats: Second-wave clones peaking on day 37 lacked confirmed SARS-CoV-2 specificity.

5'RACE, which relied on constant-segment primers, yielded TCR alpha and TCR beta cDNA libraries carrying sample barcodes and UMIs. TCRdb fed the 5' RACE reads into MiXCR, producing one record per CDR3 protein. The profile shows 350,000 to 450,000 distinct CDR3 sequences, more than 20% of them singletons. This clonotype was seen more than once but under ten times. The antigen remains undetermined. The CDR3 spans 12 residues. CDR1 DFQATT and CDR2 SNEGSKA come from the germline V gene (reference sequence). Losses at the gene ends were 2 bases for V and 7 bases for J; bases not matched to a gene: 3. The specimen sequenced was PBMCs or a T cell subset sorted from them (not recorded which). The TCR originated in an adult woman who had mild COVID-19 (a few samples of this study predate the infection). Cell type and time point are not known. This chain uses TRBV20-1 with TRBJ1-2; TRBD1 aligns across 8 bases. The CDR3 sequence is CSARQGAIGYTF. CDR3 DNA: TGCAGTGCTAGACAGGGGGCGATTGGCTACACCTTC.